The present T cell receptor (beta chain) was sequenced within a study of human T cells and chemical hapten exposure. The wider study: Patches that contained 0.01% DPC were applied to the upper back and read at 6 days. Study results and caveats: Expanded TCRs clustered into significantly more large CDR3 similarity groups than controls, the analysis revealed.

As for time point: patch test 1, 2 weeks after DPC sensitization. Treatment reported: therapeutic diphenylcyclopropenone sensitization with weekly scalp DPC. Every donor had alopecia and was 18 to 70 years old; all were suitable for DPC. TCRdb used MiXCR to reprocess the RACE reads, holding one entry per CDR3 protein. The sample records nearly 350,000 distinct CDR3 sequences, around 7% being singletons. Concerning this clonotype: Its antigen is unidentified.

The CDR3 covers 16 residues. Germline trimming cut 4 bases from V and 4 bases from J; bases unmatched to any gene: 7. Germline V CDR1 and CDR2: SGHDT, YYEEEE. This clonotype was obtained from a woman aged 18-29 years with alopecia areata. Some clones in this sample may be carry-over from other donors' samples. Sequences were derived from whole blood, sampled in connection with sensitization to the hapten diphenylcyclopropenone (DPC). V and J are TRBV5-6 and TRBJ2-2, with 10 positions matching TRBD1. CDR3: CASSPPDRGPTGELFF. The DNA for the CDR3 is TGTGCCAGCAGCCCTCCTGACAGGGGGCCCACCGGGGAGCTGTTTTTT.